The 21 T cell receptor beta chains listed next were all sequenced from one sample in a study of regulatory T cells in long-lasting Graves disease (dated by TCRdb to the early 2020s). The library was generated by multiplex PCR. Sequencing relied on an Illumina HiSeq 4000. TCR beta libraries were built with iRepertoire HTBI primers and Arm-PCR amplification of CDR3 regions. Clones were called with MiXCR by TCRdb after fastp trimmed the public reads at Q25, and only in-frame beta chains were retained. Each record represents a unique CDR3 protein, reported with the most common genes and DNA among its rows. The sample records about 430,000 distinct CDR3 sequences, around 20% of which are singletons. The biggest ten clones account for 14% of the sample. This specimen's time point label, per the study, means: persistent/refractory GD, antithyroid drugs over 5 years with positive TRAb. RNA was extracted from PBMCs in TRIzol for both TCR sequencing and RNA sequencing.

Here the sequenced sample was peripheral blood mononuclear cells (PBMCs), taken when the disease was refractory, from a patient treated with antithyroid drugs. The receptors come from a female donor with Graves disease.

The V and J genes are TRBV5-4 and TRBJ2-2; D is possibly TRBD2 (5 bases). V shed 1 base and J shed 3 bases, with 13 bases lying between them. The germline V gene has CDR1 SGHNT and CDR2 YYREEE (reference sequence). The CDR3 sequence is 16 residues long. The CDR3: CASSLSAGWDTGELFF. The CDR3 DNA reads TGTGCCAGCAGCTTGTCTGCGGGTTGGGACACCGGGGAGCTGTTTTTT.

This clonotype occurred many times. The J gene is TRBJ2-5, the V gene TRBV14; perhaps TRBD1 as D (5 bases). Germline V gives CDR1 SGHDN, CDR2 FVKESK. CDR3 length: 13 residues. The CDR3 spells CGVEGEEVETQYF. CDR3 bases: TGTGGAGTTGAAGGGGAAGAAGTCGAGACCCAGTACTTC.

A word on this clonotype: This may come from a read error, since a much larger clone is one base off. V and J are TRBV6-2 or TRBV6-3 and TRBJ1-4; D is possibly TRBD1 (5 bases). The germline gives CDR1 MNHEY, CDR2 SVGEGT. Trimming shortened V by 10 bases and J by 6 bases, and 15 bases separated the two germline ends. The length of the CDR3 is 13 residues. The CDR3, as DNA: TGTGCCACTGTGGACAACGCGTATGAAAAACTGTTTTTT. It translates to CATVDNAYEKLFF.

This clonotype was counted ten times or more. This chain links TRBV2 with TRBJ1-5; 7 bases fit TRBD1. The CDR3 is made up of 14 amino acids. Germline CDR1 reads SNHLY; CDR2 reads FYNNEI. V trimming: 3 bases; J trimming: 4 bases; junction bases outside the gene matches: 3. DNA of the CDR3: TGTGCCAGCAGTGACAGGGGGGTGAATCAGCCCCAGCATTTT. Translated, it gives CASSDRGVNQPQHF.

This CDR3 is CASSYEAGGGYEQFF. As DNA, the CDR3 is TGTGCCAGCAGTTACGAGGCGGGGGGGGGCTATGAGCAGTTCTTC. The V gene is TRBV6-2 or TRBV6-3, the J gene TRBJ2-5, with 9 bases identical to TRBD2. TRBJ2-1 explains the end of the DNA better; the J call may be wrong. Germline V gives CDR1 MNHEY, CDR2 SVGEGT. This CDR3 has 15 amino acids.

This clonotype was seen ten or more times. The chain combines TRBV6-5 with TRBJ2-5, with D possibly matching TRBD2 (5 bases). This CDR3 is 17 amino acids long. V was pared by 0 bases and J by 5 bases, with 19 bases between. Germline CDR1 reads MNHEY; CDR2 reads SVGAGI. The CDR3 region is CASSYSKGLGVGETQYF. The CDR3, as DNA: TGTGCCAGCAGTTACTCGAAAGGACTTGGGGTAGGGGAGACCCAGTACTTC.

This clonotype was counted once. The chain combines TRBV29-1 with TRBJ2-1; TRBD1 or TRBD2 may be the D gene (5 bases each). The germline V gene has CDR1 SQVTM and CDR2 ANQGSEA. This CDR3 is 13 amino acids long. Trimming took 7 bases from V and 3 from J, leaving 13 bases between them. In nucleotides, the CDR3 is TGCAGCGGGGGGTCCGCAGGCTACAATGAGCAGTTCTTC. It yields the protein CSGGSAGYNEQFF.

The gene calls are TRBV7-2 and TRBJ2-1, with a possible D match to TRBD1 (6 bases). The length of the CDR3 is 15 residues. V lost 6 bases and J 1 base, leaving 13 bases between the germline ends. Per germline, CDR1 SGHTA and CDR2 FQGNSA. CDR3 DNA: TGTGCCAGCAGTCTGGACAGCCCGTCCTACAATGAGCAGTTCTTC. Translation gives CASSLDSPSYNEQFF.

This clonotype was recorded a few times. The rearrangement links TRBV6-2 or TRBV6-3 to TRBJ1-1, with D unclear. Germline loops: CDR1 MNHEY, CDR2 SVGEGT. V lost 6 bases and J 3 bases, leaving 14 bases between the germline ends. The CDR3 consists of 14 residues. The CDR3 reads CASSPGVGDTEAFF. The CDR3, as DNA: TGTGCCAGCAGCCCCGGGGTCGGGGACACTGAAGCTTTCTTT.

This clonotype was seen ten or more times. The V gene is TRBV7-9, the J gene TRBJ2-5; 8 nucleotides line up with TRBD2. The V segment lost 5 bases and the J segment 4 bases; nucleotides outside the gene matches: 15. Germline loops: CDR1 SEHNR, CDR2 FQNEAQ (reference sequence). The CDR3 totals 17 residues. The CDR3 is CASSNPQAGEGPETQYF. As DNA, the CDR3 is TGTGCCAGCAGCAATCCGCAAGCGGGAGAGGGGCCAGAGACCCAGTACTTC. Full variable domain (outside the CDR3, taken from reference TRBV7-9 and TRBJ2-5): DTGVSQNPRHKITKRGQNVTFRCDPISEHNRLYWYRQTLGQGPEFLTYFQNEAQLEKSRLLSDRFSAERPKGSFSTLEIQRTEQGDSAMYLCASSNPQAGEGPETQYFGPGTRLLVL.

In its sample, this clonotype was seen a few times. This sequence joins TRBV20-1 and TRBJ1-5; D is uncertain. CDR3 length: 17 residues. CDR1 and CDR2 from the germline V gene are DFQATT and SNEGSKA (reference sequence). Trimming left V 1 base short and J 2 bases short, with 18 bases between. CDR3 bases: TGCAGTGCTAGAGGGCTCTCGGGGAGGGTTGGCAATCAGCCCCAGCATTTT. Amino acids: CSARGLSGRVGNQPQHF.

J is TRBJ2-5 and V is TRBV5-4; 8 bases map to TRBD1. With V trimmed by 0 bases and J by 2 bases, 9 bases remained unmatched. There are 17 residues in the CDR3. CDR1 is SGHNT and CDR2 is YYREEE in the germline V gene (reference sequence). DNA for the CDR3: TGTGCCAGCAGCTTGGGAGACAGGGGATCTAGACAAGAGACCCAGTACTTC. It yields the protein CASSLGDRGSRQETQYF.

This clonotype was seen many times. This rearrangement joins TRBV27 to TRBJ2-7, with TRBD2 identical over 8 bases. CDR3 length: 15 residues. V lost 0 bases to trimming and J lost 6 bases; unmatched junction nucleotides: 7. The germline V gene has CDR1 MNHEY and CDR2 SMNVEV (reference sequence). CDR3 bases: TGTGCCAGCAGTTTATCTTCCGGGAGGGGATCCGAGCAGTACTTC. It is translated as CASSLSSGRGSEQYF.

Of note for this clonotype: A far larger clone is one base from this, pointing to a likely read error. The chain joins TRBV3-1 to TRBJ2-5, with D possibly being TRBD2 (7 bases). This CDR3 has 17 residues. Germline CDR1 is LGHDT and CDR2 is YNNKEL (reference sequence). Trimming took off 5 bases at V and 5 bases at J, with 24 bases between the two ends. CDR3: CASSTSEGGVLGETQYF. CDR3 sequence (DNA): TGTGCCAGCAGCACGTCGGAGGGGGGGGTACTGGGGGAGACCCAGTACTTC.

This clonotype was recorded many times. The rearrangement joins TRBV13 to TRBJ2-5; the D is unclear. Trimming left V 5 bases short and J 1 base short, with 14 bases between. Germline V CDR1 and CDR2: PRHDT, FYEKMQ (reference sequence). The CDR3 contains 15 residues. CDR3 sequence: CASSPPAGRQETQYF. The CDR3 DNA follows: TGTGCCAGCAGCCCCCCTGCCGGCCGCCAAGAGACCCAGTACTTC.

This clonotype was counted many times. This chain connects TRBV20-1 to TRBJ2-5, with D perhaps given as TRBD1 or TRBD2 (6 bases each). The CDR3 consists of 13 residues. V lost 4 bases and J 5 bases, leaving 14 bases between the germline ends. Per the germline V gene, CDR1 is DFQATT and CDR2 is SNEGSKA (reference sequence). The CDR3 here is CSATPGARETQYF. DNA of the CDR3: TGCAGTGCTACCCCGGGGGCCCGGGAGACCCAGTACTTC.

Many counts were recorded for this clonotype. CDR3 region: CASSEVGGNTEAFF. As DNA, the CDR3 is TGTGCCAGCAGTGAGGTCGGGGGGAACACTGAAGCTTTCTTT. The V and J genes are TRBV6-2 or TRBV6-3 and TRBJ1-1; D is perhaps TRBD1 (5 bases). V was cut by 5 bases and J by 1 base, with 11 bases left in between. The germline V gene has CDR1 MNHEY and CDR2 SVGEGT. The CDR3 is 14 residues long.

This clonotype has a count of ten or more. The chain links TRBV27 to TRBJ1-5; TRBD1 aligns across 8 bases. Germline-derived CDR1 and CDR2 are MNHEY and SMNVEV (reference sequence). Trimming took 6 bases from V and 2 from J; bases not matched to a gene: 3. This CDR3 contains 14 residues. CDR3 sequence: CASRTGDGNQPQHF. In DNA form, the CDR3 reads TGTGCCAGCAGGACAGGGGATGGCAATCAGCCCCAGCATTTT.

In this sample, this clonotype turned up a few times. The rearrangement joins TRBV4-1 to TRBJ1-4, with TRBD1 matching over 7 bases. CDR1 and CDR2 (germline): MGHRA, YSYEKL. V gave up 0 bases and J gave up 7 bases; unmatched junction bases: 8. CDR3 size: 16 residues. The CDR3 loop reads CASSQDLAQGGEKLFF. Here the CDR3 DNA reads TGCGCCAGCAGCCAAGATCTCGCGCAGGGGGGTGAAAAACTGTTTTTT.

This clonotype was found a few times. The chain has TRBV19 and TRBJ1-3; no definite D call. Germline V gene data show CDR1 as LNHDA and CDR2 as SQIVND (reference sequence). CDR3 size: 15 residues. Trimming removed 4 bases at V and 0 bases at J, with 10 bases between. The CDR3 coding sequence is TGTGCCAGTAGTACGGGAGCTCGCTCTGGAAACACCATATATTTT. This sequence encodes CASSTGARSGNTIYF.

The rearrangement joins TRBV28 to TRBJ1-4; D uncertain. Germline CDR1 is MDHEN and CDR2 is SYDVKM. The V gene lost 7 bases and the J gene lost 4 bases, with 7 bases spanning the gap. The CDR3 runs to 12 residues. DNA of the CDR3: TGTGCCAGCACGGAGGATAATGAAAAACTGTTTTTT. It yields the protein CASTEDNEKLFF. Filled out from reference TRBV28 and TRBJ1-4, the complete variable domain reads DVKVTQSSRYLVKRTGEKVFLECVQDMDHENMFWYRQDPGLGLRLIYFSYDVKMKEKGDIPEGYSVSREKKERFSLILESASTNQTSMYLCASTEDNEKLFFGSGTQLSVL.